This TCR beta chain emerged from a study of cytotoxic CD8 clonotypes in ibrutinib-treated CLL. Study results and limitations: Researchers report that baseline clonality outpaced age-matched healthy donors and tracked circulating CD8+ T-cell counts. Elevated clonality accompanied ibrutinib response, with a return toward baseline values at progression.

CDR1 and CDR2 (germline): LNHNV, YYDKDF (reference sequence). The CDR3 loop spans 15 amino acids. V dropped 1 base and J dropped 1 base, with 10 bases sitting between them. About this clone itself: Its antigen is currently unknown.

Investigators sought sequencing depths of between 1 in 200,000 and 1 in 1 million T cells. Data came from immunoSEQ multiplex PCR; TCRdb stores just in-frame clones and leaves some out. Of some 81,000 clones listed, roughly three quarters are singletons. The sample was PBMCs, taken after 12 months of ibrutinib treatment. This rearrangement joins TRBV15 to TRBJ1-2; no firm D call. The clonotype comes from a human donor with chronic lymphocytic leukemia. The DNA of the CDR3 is TGTGCCACCAGCAGAGGAGAGGGCCTTAACTATGGCTACACCTTC. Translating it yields CATSRGEGLNYGYTF.